Listed below are T cell receptor beta chains from one sample, sequenced in a study of blood T cell repertoires in COVID-19. TCRdb's table, derived via immunoSEQ multiplex PCR, lists solely in-frame clones and lacks some. The sample has roughly 260,000 clones; approximately 86% are singletons. Source material: peripheral blood. All receptors derive from a man in his forties who had recovered from COVID-19. The CDR3 runs from the conserved cysteine through the conserved F or W. D genes are given only for firm matches. A clone size is listed for some rows: how often the clone was seen (once, few, many), or a class if it is expanded.

j_gene | d_gene | abundance | v_gene | CDR3nt | CDR3aa
TRBJ2-4 | - | - | TRBV23-1 | TGCGCCAGCAGGCCCGGACCGAGGGCCAGACCAGCCAAAAACATTCAGTACTTC | CASRPGPRARPAKNIQYF
TRBJ1-3 | - | - | TRBV15 | TGTGCCACCAGGGTACGAGCTGGAAACACCATATATTTT | CATRVRAGNTIYF
TRBJ2-3 | - | - | TRBV4-1 | TGCGCCAGCAGCCAAGGCCCCCAGAGCACAGATACGCAGTATTTT | CASSQGPQSTDTQYF
TRBJ2-3 | TRBD2 | - | TRBV15 | TGTGCCACCGCTAGCGGACACACAAGCACAGATACGCAGTATTTT | CATASGHTSTDTQYF
TRBJ2-3 | - | - | TRBV12-3/TRBV12-4 | TGTGCCAGCAGTGTCTTTAGCAGCACGCAGTATTTT | CASSVFSSTQYF
TRBJ2-2 | - | - | TRBV7-2 | TGTGCCAGCAGCGGAGGTTGGGGGGGCCGGACCGGGGAGCTGTTTTTT | CASSGGWGGRTGELFF
TRBJ2-1 | TRBD2 | - | TRBV5-3 | TGTGCCAGAAGCCCCGGGCGGGAGAAGAATGAGCAGTTCTTC | CARSPGREKNEQFF
TRBJ1-2 | - | - | TRBV28 | TGTGCCAGCAGCCCCCCGGGAGGGTATGGCTACACCTTC | CASSPPGGYGYTF
TRBJ1-2 | - | - | TRBV6-2/TRBV6-3 | TGTGCCAGCAGCGAACCACGACAAGGCTACACCTTC | CASSEPRQGYTF
TRBJ2-5 | - | once | TRBV10-3 | TGTGCCATCAGTGAACAGGGAAGAGAGACCCAGTACTTC | CAISEQGRETQYF
TRBJ2-1 | TRBD1 | - | TRBV7-9 | TGTGCCAGCAGCCAGACAGGGGCTAGTGGCGGGCAGTTCTTC | CASSQTGASGGQFF
TRBJ2-1 | TRBD2 | once | TRBV11-2 | TGTGCCAGCAGCTTAGGGGGGGGTGAGCAGTTCTTC | CASSLGGGEQFF
TRBJ2-3 | TRBD2 | - | TRBV6-6 | TGTGCCAGCAGCCCTAGCGGGGGAGGAACAGATACGCAGTATTTT | CASSPSGGGTDTQYF
TRBJ2-7 | - | - | TRBV7-8 | TGTGCCAGCAGCCCGAGGATGGTCGACGAGCAGTACTTC | CASSPRMVDEQYF
TRBJ1-1 | - | - | TRBV10-3 | TGTGCCATCAGCCAGGGGTCTGGAAACACTGAAGCTTTCTTT | CAISQGSGNTEAFF
TRBJ1-2 | TRBD1 | - | TRBV9 | TGTGCCAGCAGCGTAGGGATGGGACAGGGGGCATTTGGCTACACCTTC | CASSVGMGQGAFGYTF
TRBJ2-7 | TRBD1 | - | TRBV9 | TGTGCCAGCAGCTTCCGACAGGGTCCCTCCTACGAGCAGTACTTC | CASSFRQGPSYEQYF
TRBJ1-1 | - | - | TRBV7-9 | TGTGCCAGCAGCTTATCTTCAGGGCGGAACACTGAAGCTTTCTTT | CASSLSSGRNTEAFF
TRBJ2-5 | TRBD2 | - | TRBV5-1 | TGCGCCAGCGCCATGGGACTAGCGAAAGAGACCCAGTACTTC | CASAMGLAKETQYF
TRBJ1-1 | - | - | TRBV18 | TGTGCCAGCTCACCAACCGCTCGACAGGTTGTCACTGAAGCTTTCTTT | CASSPTARQVVTEAFF
TRBJ1-2 | - | few | TRBV2 | TGTGCCAGCAGTGGGATACAGGGTCCAACTAACTATGGCTACACCTTC | CASSGIQGPTNYGYTF
TRBJ2-1 | - | - | TRBV7-8 | TGTGCCAGCAGCCCCACCTCGGGACTTTACAATGAGCAGTTCTTC | CASSPTSGLYNEQFF
TRBJ2-3 | - | - | TRBV6-1 | TGTGCCAGCAGTGAACGGGATACGCAGTATTTT | CASSERDTQYF
TRBJ1-2 | - | - | TRBV9 | TGTGCCAGCAGCGCGGACAGACGCGGCTACACCTTC | CASSADRRGYTF
TRBJ2-1 | TRBD2 | - | TRBV3-1/TRBV3-2 | TGTGCCAGCAGCCAAGGCCTTTGGGGGCGGGGGGGCACGAATGAGCAGTTCTTC | CASSQGLWGRGGTNEQFF
TRBJ1-1 | - | - | TRBV5-6 | TGTGCCAGCAGCGGCGGGGATCGGACTGAAGCTTTCTTT | CASSGGDRTEAFF
TRBJ2-7 | - | - | TRBV15 | TGTGCCACCAGCAGAGATCTAGTGGTCAGTTACGAGCAGTACTTC | CATSRDLVVSYEQYF
TRBJ2-1 | TRBD2 | - | TRBV4-1 | TGCGCCAGCCGGGGGAGGGCCAAGAGGTCCCCTAGCGGAACCTACAATGAGCAGTTCTTC | CASRGRAKRSPSGTYNEQFF
TRBJ2-1 | - | - | TRBV10-2 | TGCGCCAGCACACCCGGAGATGAGCAGTTCTTC | CASTPGDEQFF
TRBJ2-5 | TRBD2 | once | TRBV5-1 | TGCGCCAGCAGCCCGCGGGGGGACTCCGAGACCCAGTACTTC | CASSPRGDSETQYF
TRBJ2-5 | - | - | TRBV6-1 | TGTGCCAGCAGTGAAAAAGGGGCGGGGGCACCGCGGGAGACCCAGTACTTC | CASSEKGAGAPRETQYF
TRBJ1-1 | TRBD1 | few | TRBV19 | TGTGCCAGTAGTATAGTCGGAACAGGGGCACAAGCTTTCTTT | CASSIVGTGAQAFF
TRBJ1-2 | - | - | TRBV5-1 | TGCGCCAGCAGCCCCCGGACACAGAACTATGGCTACACCTTC | CASSPRTQNYGYTF
TRBJ2-3 | - | - | TRBV9 | TGTGCCAGCAGCGTAGCCACAGGGTTTACAGATACGCAGTATTTT | CASSVATGFTDTQYF
TRBJ1-5 | - | - | TRBV19 | TGTGCCAGTAGTCGGACAGTGGGCAATCAGCCCCAGCATTTT | CASSRTVGNQPQHF
TRBJ2-1 | - | - | TRBV5-6 | TGTGCCAGCAGCTTGGGCGGGTTCTCCTACAATGAGCAGTTCTTC | CASSLGGFSYNEQFF
TRBJ2-3 | TRBD2 | few | TRBV5-1 | TGCGCCAGCAGCTTGGCAGCGGGAGGCACGAAAGATACGCAGTATTTT | CASSLAAGGTKDTQYF